Listed below are T cell receptor beta chains from one sample, sequenced in a study of T cells after somatic rescue of genetic block. Using immunoSEQ multiplex PCR, the repertoire was profiled, and TCRdb retains in-frame clones only, with some absent. The table records approximately 100,000 clones, 80% to 90% of them present only once. The sequenced sample was peripheral blood mononuclear cells (PBMCs). The receptors were gathered from a woman under 30. Each CDR3 is given with its conserved first and last residue. Each record gives: clone size, V gene, J gene, D gene, CDR3 DNA, CDR3 protein. The D gene is left open where the match is weak. Size values are once, few and many counts, or a class for expanded clones, and some rows have none.

.	TRBV7-8	TRBJ1-3	.	TGTGCCAGCAGTTACAGACTCCTCGGGGACACCATATATTTT	CASSYRLLGDTIYF
.	TRBV5-1	TRBJ2-7	TRBD2	TGCGCCAGCAGCACCGGACTAGCGGGAGGCACGAGCTCCTACGAGCAGTACTTC	CASSTGLAGGTSSYEQYF
.	TRBV10-3	TRBJ2-7	.	TGTGCCATCAGTGAGATAATTGGTAGTGACGAGCAGTACTTC	CAISEIIGSDEQYF
.	TRBV19	TRBJ2-1	TRBD2	TGTGCCAGTAGTATGACTAGCGGGAGCAATGAGCAGTTCTTC	CASSMTSGSNEQFF
.	TRBV28	TRBJ1-2	TRBD1	TGTGCCAGCAGCTCCGATAAAGGGACAGGGTTATATGGCTACACCTTC	CASSSDKGTGLYGYTF
.	TRBV9	TRBJ2-7	.	TGTGCCAGCAGCGTAGGGTCGGAGCGGAACCCCTACGAGCAGTACTTC	CASSVGSERNPYEQYF
.	TRBV6-4	TRBJ2-1	.	TGTGCCAGTGGCCTCGGGCCTTACAATGAGCAGTTCTTC	CASGLGPYNEQFF
.	TRBV7-9	TRBJ1-5	.	TGTGCCAGCAGCTTAGGAGGCCAGCCCCAGCATTTT	CASSLGGQPQHF
.	TRBV15	TRBJ2-1	TRBD2	TGTGCCACCAGCAGAGAGACCCCTGATCTAACTAGCGGGAGTAAAGATGAGCAGTTCTTC	CATSRETPDLTSGSKDEQFF
.	TRBV5-1	TRBJ2-3	TRBD1	TGCGCCAGCAGTTGGACAGGGGTCACAGATACGCAGTATTTT	CASSWTGVTDTQYF
.	TRBV5-1	TRBJ2-7	.	TGCGCCAGCTCAGACCAGGGGAGGGGGTCCTACGAGCAGTACTTC	CASSDQGRGSYEQYF
few	TRBV7-2	TRBJ2-7	.	TGTGCCAGCAGCAGGGGGGGGTACGAGCAGTACTTC	CASSRGGYEQYF
.	TRBV30	TRBJ2-1	.	TGTGCCTGGAGTAGAGGAACCTACAATGAGCAGTTCTTC	CAWSRGTYNEQFF
.	TRBV5-5	TRBJ2-1	TRBD2	TGTGCCAGCAGCTTGGCCGGACTAGCGAGGAGGGAGCAGTTCTTC	CASSLAGLARREQFF
.	TRBV7-4	TRBJ2-1	.	TGTGCCAGCAGCCAGTATAAGCGTTGCTCCTACAATGAGCAGTTCTTC	CASSQYKRCSYNEQFF
once	TRBV7-9	TRBJ1-2	.	TGTGCCAGCAACGAACCGCAGGCAGGGATTGATGGCTACACCTTC	CASNEPQAGIDGYTF
.	TRBV28	TRBJ2-4	TRBD1	TGTGCCAGCAGTTTGGGACAGGGTCGGAACATTCAGTACTTC	CASSLGQGRNIQYF
.	TRBV4-1	TRBJ2-7	TRBD2	TGCGCCAGCAGCCAAGGTGACAGCGGGATAACCTTATTC	CASSQGDSGITLF
.	TRBV21-1	TRBJ2-2	.	TGTGCCAGCAGCCTGCTAGCGGGAGGGCCCTCGGGCGGGGAGCTGTTTTTT	CASSLLAGGPSGGELFF
.	TRBV28	TRBJ1-3	.	TGTGCCAGCAGTCATGGTGGAAACACCATATATTTT	CASSHGGNTIYF